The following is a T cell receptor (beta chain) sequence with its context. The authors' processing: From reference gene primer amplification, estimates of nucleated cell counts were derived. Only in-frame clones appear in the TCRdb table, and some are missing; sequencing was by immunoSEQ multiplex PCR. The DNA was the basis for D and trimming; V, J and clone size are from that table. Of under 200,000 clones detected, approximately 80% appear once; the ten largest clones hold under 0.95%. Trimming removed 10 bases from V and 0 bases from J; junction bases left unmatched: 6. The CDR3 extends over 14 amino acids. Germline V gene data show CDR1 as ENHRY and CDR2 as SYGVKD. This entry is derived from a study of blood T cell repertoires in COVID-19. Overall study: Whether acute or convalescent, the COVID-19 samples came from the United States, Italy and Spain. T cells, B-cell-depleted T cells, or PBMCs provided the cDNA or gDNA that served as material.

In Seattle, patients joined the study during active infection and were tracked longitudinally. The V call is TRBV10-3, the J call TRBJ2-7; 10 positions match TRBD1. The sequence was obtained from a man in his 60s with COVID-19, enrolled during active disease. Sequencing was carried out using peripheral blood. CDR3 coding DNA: TGTGCCACCATCGGGACAGGGGTCTCCTACGAGCAGTACTTC. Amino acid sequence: CATIGTGVSYEQYF.